Below, 14 T cell receptor beta chains from the same sample are listed, as sequenced in a study of CD8 T cells in ankylosing spondylitis. A single record per CDR3 protein comes from TCRdb applying MiXCR to the 5' RACE reads. The sample carries approximately 150,000 distinct CDR3 sequences, 9.8% recorded once. Sequencing used blood, either unsorted or a sorted T cell fraction (not recorded which). The receptors here all came from a female donor with ankylosing spondylitis or in good health (not recorded which).

In this sample, this clonotype turned up a few times. The chain combines TRBV5-6 with TRBJ2-4; D unclear. The germline gives CDR1 SGHDT, CDR2 YYEEEE. This CDR3 is 12 amino acids long. Trimming shortened V by 4 bases and J by 7 bases, and 9 bases separated the two germline ends. The CDR3 loop is CASSPFGNIQYF. In DNA form, the CDR3 reads TGTGCCAGCAGCCCCTTCGGGAACATTCAGTACTTC. The whole variable domain, remainder taken from reference TRBV5-6 and TRBJ2-4, is DAGVTQSPTHLIKTRGQQVTLRCSPKSGHDTVSWYQQALGQGPQFIFQYYEEEERQRGNFPDRFSGHQFPNYSSELNVNALLLGDSALYLCASSPFGNIQYFGAGTRLSVL.

This clonotype was found a few times. V and J are TRBV12-5 and TRBJ2-2, with 12 bases that match TRBD2. From germline, CDR1 is LGHNT and CDR2 FRNRAP. The CDR3 sequence is 18 residues long. Trimming removed 3 bases from V and 1 base from J; junction bases left unmatched: 6. The chain's CDR3 is CASGFQTSGSENTGELFF. CDR3 DNA sequence: TGTGCTAGTGGTTTCCAGACTAGCGGGAGCGAGAACACCGGGGAGCTGTTTTTT.

This clonotype showed up just a few times. V is TRBV6-5 and J is TRBJ2-3, with 7 bases that match TRBD2. The CDR3 is made up of 15 amino acids. V trimming: 0 bases; J trimming: 3 bases; junction bases outside the gene matches: 3. In germline, CDR1 is MNHEY, CDR2 SVGAGI. The CDR3 region has the DNA TGTGCCAGCAGTTACTCAGGCGGGAGAACAGATACGCAGTATTTT. It codes for CASSYSGGRTDTQYF.

This clonotype has more than one count but fewer than ten. This chain uses TRBV7-9 with TRBJ2-1; TRBD2 matches 10 bases. J gave up 6 bases and V 3 bases, and 5 bases lay outside the gene matches. The CDR3 extends over 15 amino acids. Germline V gene sequence: CDR1 SEHNR, CDR2 FQNEAQ (reference sequence). This CDR3 reads CASSFPSGRSNEQFF. CDR3 coding DNA: TGTGCCAGCAGCTTCCCTAGCGGGAGATCCAATGAGCAGTTCTTC.

V and J are TRBV20-1 and TRBJ1-3, with D hard to call. Deletions cut 3 bases from V and 8 bases from J, with 14 bases between. Germline lookup yields CDR1 DFQATT and CDR2 SNEGSKA (reference sequence). The CDR3 has 13 residues. The CDR3 DNA sequence: TGCAGTGCTAGTTTTCGCAGGCGGGACACCATATATTTT. Translated, it gives CSASFRRRDTIYF.

This clonotype was detected many times. The chain couples TRBV10-3 to TRBJ2-1; D not certain. Trimming took off 10 bases at V and 6 bases at J, with 13 bases between the two ends. The CDR3 consists of 12 residues. Germline V gene lookup returns CDR1 ENHRY and CDR2 SYGVKD. The chain's CDR3 is CANGQLGNEQFF. CDR3 bases: TGTGCCAATGGCCAGTTGGGCAATGAGCAGTTCTTC.

The rearrangement uses TRBV6-2 or TRBV6-3 and TRBJ2-2; D is uncertain. This CDR3 region has 12 residues. CDR1 is MNHEY, CDR2 SVGEGT, per germline. V was trimmed by 6 bases and J by 6 bases, leaving 8 bases between them. DNA of the CDR3: TGTGCCAGCAGGGTGGGGTCCGGGGAGCTGTTTTTT. This encodes CASRVGSGELFF.

This clonotype was observed at least ten times. The V and J genes are TRBV7-9 and TRBJ2-4; the D gene is possibly TRBD1 (7 bases). Trimming took 7 bases from V and 1 from J, leaving 14 bases between them. The CDR3 runs 15 residues. Germline CDR1 is SEHNR and CDR2 is FQNEAQ (reference sequence). The CDR3 is CASTSGGLAKNIQYF. Written as DNA, the CDR3 is TGTGCCAGCACCTCAGGGGGACTGGCCAAAAACATTCAGTACTTC.

This clonotype has at least ten counts. The chain recombines TRBV20-1 with TRBJ2-7; no clear D gene. CDR1 DFQATT and CDR2 SNEGSKA come from the germline V gene (reference sequence). V was pared by 6 bases and J by 1 base, with 7 bases between. The length of the CDR3 is 11 residues. CDR3 protein: CSAPTSYEQYF. The CDR3 DNA reads TGCAGTGCCCCGACGTCCTACGAGCAGTACTTC.

V is TRBV9 and J is TRBJ2-5, with D unresolved. Between the trimmed V and J ends, which lost 0 bases and 2 bases, there was a span of 8 bases. Germline CDR1 reads SGDLS; CDR2 reads YYNGEE. The CDR3 contains 14 residues. The CDR3 nucleotides are TGTGCCAGCAGCGTAGATGGCACGCAAGAGACCCAGTACTTC. As protein: CASSVDGTQETQYF.

J is TRBJ2-3 and V is TRBV7-2; the D gene could be TRBD1 or TRBD2 (5 bases each). The CDR3 totals 16 residues. Per the germline V gene, CDR1 is SGHTA and CDR2 is FQGNSA. V lost 2 bases to trimming and J lost 3 bases, with 15 bases between them. The CDR3 region has the DNA TGTGCCAGCAGCTTATCCCAGGGAGAAGTGACAGATACGCAGTATTTT. Amino acid sequence: CASSLSQGEVTDTQYF.

This clonotype was counted between two and nine times. The V gene is TRBV7-9, the J gene TRBJ2-1, with D hard to call. Trimming removed 5 bases at V and 6 bases at J, with 11 bases between. CDR1 and CDR2 from the germline V gene are SEHNR and FQNEAQ (reference sequence). This CDR3 comprises 13 residues. The CDR3 reads CASSQRAPNEQFF. As DNA, the CDR3 is TGTGCCAGCAGCCAAAGGGCCCCCAATGAGCAGTTCTTC.

This clonotype turned up a few times. This chain joins TRBV4-1 and TRBJ1-4; 7 nucleotides line up with TRBD1. CDR1 MGHRA and CDR2 YSYEKL come from the germline V gene. The CDR3 loop spans 16 amino acids. V gave up 1 base and J gave up 7 bases; unmatched junction bases: 9. The CDR3 loop is CASSQGLGGLFEKLFF. In nucleotides, the CDR3 is TGCGCCAGCAGCCAAGGACTAGGGGGCCTTTTTGAAAAACTGTTTTTT.

This clonotype was seen only a few times. Written as DNA, the CDR3 is TGTGCCAGCAGCTTAACAAGCGGGAGGGCCTCGAACACCGGGGAGCTGTTTTTT. This gives the protein CASSLTSGRASNTGELFF. The chain uses TRBV11-2 and TRBJ2-2; 10 nucleotides line up with TRBD2. CDR1 and CDR2 (germline): SGHAT, FQNNGV. With 2 bases clipped from V and 0 bases from J, the junction kept 6 bases outside the gene matches. The CDR3 totals 18 residues.